This T cell receptor beta chain was profiled in a study of T cell responses to AZD1222 COVID-19 vaccine. General study results and limits: All repertoire sampling was performed exclusively after the peak T cell response. Nearly half of the spike-specific TCRs reportedly recognize variant regions that carry no mutations. Among AZD1222 vaccinees, only six or seven were seropositive at baseline.

Data came from immunoSEQ multiplex PCR; TCRdb stores just in-frame clones and leaves some out. The table records just over 150,000 clones, more than 85% of them present only once. This clone was seen a handful of times. Its antigen remains unknown. This clonotype was sampled from an adult who had recovered from COVID-19. This specimen was peripheral blood, taken after recovery from COVID-19.

CDR3 nucleotide sequence: TGTGCCAGCAGCGCCCGCTTGAGAGTGGCGAACACCGGGGAGCTGTTTTTT. Translation gives CASSARLRVANTGELFF. The chain employs TRBV11-2 and TRBJ2-2, with D uncertain. The germline CDR1 and CDR2 sequences are SGHAT and FQNNGV. CDR3 size: 17 residues. V shed 5 bases and J shed 0 bases, with 16 bases lying between them.